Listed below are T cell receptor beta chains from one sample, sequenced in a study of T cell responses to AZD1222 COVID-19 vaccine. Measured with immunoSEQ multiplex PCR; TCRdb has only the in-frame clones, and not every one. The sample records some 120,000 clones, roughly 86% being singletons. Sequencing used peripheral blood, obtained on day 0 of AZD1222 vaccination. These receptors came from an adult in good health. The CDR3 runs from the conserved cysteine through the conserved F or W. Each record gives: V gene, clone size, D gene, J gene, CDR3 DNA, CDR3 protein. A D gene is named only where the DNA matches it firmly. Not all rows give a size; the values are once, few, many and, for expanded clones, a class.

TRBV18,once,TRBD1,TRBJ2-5,TGTGCCAGCTCACCGACACCGGGACAGGGGGCGCGACAAGAGACCCAGTACTTC,CASSPTPGQGARQETQYF
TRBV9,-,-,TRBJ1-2,TGTGCCAGCAGCGCTGGACAGCACTATGGCTACACCTTC,CASSAGQHYGYTF
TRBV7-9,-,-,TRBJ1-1,TGTGCCAGCAGCTTAGGTAGTGGAGGCGCTGAAGCTTTCTTT,CASSLGSGGAEAFF
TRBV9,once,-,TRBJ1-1,TGTGCCAGCAGCGAGGGGGGGAACACTGAAGCTTTCTTT,CASSEGGNTEAFF
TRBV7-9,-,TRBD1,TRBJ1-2,TGTGCCAGCAGCTCAGAGGGGCAGGGGGATGGCTACACCTTC,CASSSEGQGDGYTF
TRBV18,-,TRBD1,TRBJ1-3,TGTGCCAGCTCACCGTCCGCGAGGACAGGGTTTGGAAACACCATATATTTT,CASSPSARTGFGNTIYF
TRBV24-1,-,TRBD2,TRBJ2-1,TGTGCCACCAGTGAGGGAGCGGGAGGGCCTATCAATGAGCAGTTCTTC,CATSEGAGGPINEQFF
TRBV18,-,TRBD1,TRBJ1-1,TGTGCCAGCTCACCACCGTTTACAGGGGGTATTTTAGCGGCTGAAGCTTTCTTT,CASSPPFTGGILAAEAFF
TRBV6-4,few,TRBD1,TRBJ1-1,TGTGCCAGCAGAGCGGGACAGGGGGATTTTAGGACTGAAGCTTTCTTT,CASRAGQGDFRTEAFF
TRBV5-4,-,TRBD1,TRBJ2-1,TGTGCCAGCAGCATCGGGACAGACACCTACAATGAGCAGTTCTTC,CASSIGTDTYNEQFF